These T cell receptor beta chains were read from a single sample in a study of blood T cell repertoires in COVID-19. The method was immunoSEQ multiplex PCR; TCRdb's version includes in-frame clones alone and lacks a portion of them. The sample contains 50,000 to 75,000 clones, just under 90% of which appear only once. The sample consisted of peripheral blood. The receptors shown here come from a man aged 60 to 69 with acute or convalescent COVID-19. The CDR3 runs from the conserved cysteine through the conserved F or W. The order of the fields is D gene, clone size, V gene, J gene, CDR3 protein, CDR3 DNA. A D gene is named only where the DNA matches it firmly. Part of the rows lack a size; the others show once, few, many or a class for expanded clones.

d_gene: TRBD1; abundance: .; v_gene: TRBV3-1/TRBV3-2; j_gene: TRBJ1-2; CDR3aa: CASSQGQGRDYGYTF; CDR3nt: TGTGCCAGCAGTCAAGGACAGGGGCGGGACTATGGCTACACCTTC
d_gene: .; abundance: .; v_gene: TRBV19; j_gene: TRBJ1-1; CDR3aa: CASSILVRGEAFF; CDR3nt: TGTGCCAGTAGTATTTTGGTCAGGGGCGAAGCTTTCTTT
d_gene: .; abundance: .; v_gene: TRBV11-2; j_gene: TRBJ1-4; CDR3aa: CASSLVTGSNEKLFF; CDR3nt: TGTGCCAGCAGCTTAGTTACAGGATCTAATGAAAAACTGTTTTTT
d_gene: TRBD1; abundance: .; v_gene: TRBV28; j_gene: TRBJ1-3; CDR3aa: CASRLDRGGNTIYF; CDR3nt: TGTGCCAGCAGGCTGGACAGGGGTGGAAACACCATATATTTT
d_gene: TRBD1; abundance: .; v_gene: TRBV4-1; j_gene: TRBJ1-2; CDR3aa: CASSQITGDSNYGYTF; CDR3nt: TGCGCCAGCAGCCAAATTACAGGGGACTCTAACTATGGCTACACCTTC
d_gene: .; abundance: few; v_gene: TRBV5-8; j_gene: TRBJ1-5; CDR3aa: CASSLDSDQPQHF; CDR3nt: TGTGCCAGCAGCCTAGACAGTGATCAGCCCCAGCATTTT
d_gene: .; abundance: .; v_gene: TRBV10-2; j_gene: TRBJ1-2; CDR3aa: CASRDGDYGYTF; CDR3nt: TGCGCCAGCAGGGACGGGGACTATGGCTACACCTTC
d_gene: TRBD2; abundance: .; v_gene: TRBV19; j_gene: TRBJ2-7; CDR3aa: CASSLTSSHEQYF; CDR3nt: TGTGCCAGTAGCTTGACTAGCTCCCACGAGCAGTACTTC
d_gene: .; abundance: few; v_gene: TRBV2; j_gene: TRBJ2-7; CDR3aa: CASSGGRYEPQYF; CDR3nt: TGTGCCAGCAGTGGTGGGCGCTACGAGCCGCAGTACTTC
d_gene: TRBD1; abundance: .; v_gene: TRBV5-6; j_gene: TRBJ1-1; CDR3aa: CASTRDRDRGTNTEAFF; CDR3nt: TGTGCCAGCACCAGAGACCGGGACAGGGGTACGAACACTGAAGCTTTCTTT
d_gene: .; abundance: .; v_gene: TRBV29-1; j_gene: TRBJ2-2; CDR3aa: CSVVGQKINTGELFF; CDR3nt: TGCAGCGTTGTTGGCCAGAAAATTAACACCGGGGAGCTGTTTTTT
d_gene: .; abundance: once; v_gene: TRBV2; j_gene: TRBJ1-1; CDR3aa: CASRLEGRAEAFF; CDR3nt: TGTGCCAGCAGATTAGAGGGAAGGGCTGAAGCTTTCTTT
d_gene: .; abundance: .; v_gene: TRBV5-5; j_gene: TRBJ1-5; CDR3aa: CASSLGGQSRNQPQHF; CDR3nt: TGTGCCAGCAGCTTGGGAGGGCAATCTCGAAATCAGCCCCAGCATTTT
d_gene: .; abundance: .; v_gene: TRBV2; j_gene: TRBJ1-1; CDR3aa: CASSVQGRDTEAFF; CDR3nt: TGTGCCAGCAGTGTGCAGGGGAGGGACACTGAAGCTTTCTTT
d_gene: TRBD1; abundance: few; v_gene: TRBV10-3; j_gene: TRBJ2-7; CDR3aa: CAISERGGASYEQYF; CDR3nt: TGTGCCATCAGTGAGAGAGGGGGCGCTTCCTACGAGCAGTACTTC
d_gene: TRBD1; abundance: .; v_gene: TRBV30; j_gene: TRBJ1-1; CDR3aa: CAWRTGNPNTEAFF; CDR3nt: TGTGCCTGGAGGACAGGGAACCCGAACACTGAAGCTTTCTTT
d_gene: .; abundance: .; v_gene: TRBV5-6; j_gene: TRBJ2-2; CDR3aa: CASSLRGATGELFF; CDR3nt: TGTGCCAGCAGCTTGCGGGGGGCCACCGGGGAGCTGTTTTTT
d_gene: .; abundance: .; v_gene: TRBV6-5; j_gene: TRBJ1-1; CDR3aa: CASSWEGRGDTEAFF; CDR3nt: TGTGCCAGCAGTTGGGAGGGTCGAGGGGACACTGAAGCTTTCTTT
d_gene: TRBD1; abundance: .; v_gene: TRBV9; j_gene: TRBJ1-5; CDR3aa: CASSAGQGPNQPQHF; CDR3nt: TGTGCCAGCAGCGCGGGACAGGGACCCAATCAGCCCCAGCATTTT
d_gene: .; abundance: .; v_gene: TRBV2; j_gene: TRBJ1-1; CDR3aa: CASSSGTPNTEAFF; CDR3nt: TGTGCCAGCAGTTCCGGGACACCGAACACTGAAGCTTTCTTT
d_gene: .; abundance: .; v_gene: TRBV29-1; j_gene: TRBJ1-1; CDR3aa: CSVTPGRVNTEAFF; CDR3nt: TGCAGCGTGACACCCGGGAGGGTGAACACTGAAGCTTTCTTT
d_gene: TRBD1; abundance: .; v_gene: TRBV5-6; j_gene: TRBJ1-6; CDR3aa: CASSLQGAYNSPLHF; CDR3nt: TGTGCCAGCAGTTTACAGGGGGCCTATAATTCACCCCTCCACTTT
d_gene: .; abundance: once; v_gene: TRBV13; j_gene: TRBJ1-1; CDR3aa: CASSLRVGREVTEAFF; CDR3nt: TGTGCCAGCAGCCTCCGGGTGGGCAGGGAGGTCACTGAAGCTTTCTTT
d_gene: TRBD2; abundance: few; v_gene: TRBV11-2; j_gene: TRBJ2-2; CDR3aa: CASSPRGANTGELFF; CDR3nt: TGTGCCAGCAGCCCGCGGGGGGCGAACACCGGGGAGCTGTTTTTT
d_gene: TRBD1; abundance: .; v_gene: TRBV5-1; j_gene: TRBJ1-6; CDR3aa: CASSFNLPGQRNSPLHF; CDR3nt: TGCGCCAGCAGCTTCAACTTACCGGGACAGAGAAATTCACCCCTCCACTTT
d_gene: .; abundance: .; v_gene: TRBV5-8; j_gene: TRBJ1-3; CDR3aa: CASSLDYRAGNTIYF; CDR3nt: TGTGCCAGCAGCTTGGATTACAGGGCTGGAAACACCATATATTTT
d_gene: TRBD1; abundance: .; v_gene: TRBV2; j_gene: TRBJ1-6; CDR3aa: CATLGGANSPLHF; CDR3nt: TGTGCCACCCTAGGGGGCGCGAATTCACCCCTCCACTTT
d_gene: .; abundance: .; v_gene: TRBV3-1/TRBV3-2; j_gene: TRBJ2-1; CDR3aa: CASSRVSLSFYNEQFF; CDR3nt: TGTGCCAGCAGCCGAGTCTCACTTTCCTTTTACAATGAGCAGTTCTTC